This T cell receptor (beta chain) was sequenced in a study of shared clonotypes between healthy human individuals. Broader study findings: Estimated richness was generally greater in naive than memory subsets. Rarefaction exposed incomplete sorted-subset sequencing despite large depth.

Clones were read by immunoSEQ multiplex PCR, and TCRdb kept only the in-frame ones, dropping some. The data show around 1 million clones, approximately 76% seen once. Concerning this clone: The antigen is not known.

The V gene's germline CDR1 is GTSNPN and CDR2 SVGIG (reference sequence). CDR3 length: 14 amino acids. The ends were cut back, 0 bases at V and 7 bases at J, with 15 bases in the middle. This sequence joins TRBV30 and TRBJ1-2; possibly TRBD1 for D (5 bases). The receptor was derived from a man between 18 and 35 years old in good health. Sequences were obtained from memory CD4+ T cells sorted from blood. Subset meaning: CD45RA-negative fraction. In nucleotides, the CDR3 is TGTGCCTGGAGTGTCGGGCACGGGACGGGTGGCTACACCTTC. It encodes CAWSVGHGTGGYTF.